Shown below are 2 T cell receptor beta chains from a single sample sequenced in a study of cytomegalovirus exposure and HLA in healthy donors (dated by TCRdb to the late 2010s). Library preparation was by the immunoSEQ multiplex PCR assay. A mixture of 60 forward primers for TCR Vbeta segments and 13 reverse primers for TCR Jbeta segments was used in the multiplex PCR. The clones in this table, taken by TCRdb from immuneACCESS, are in-frame only. Not every clone is retained; where verified, under half of the shortfall comes from an unresolved V gene, and the cause of the rest is unknown. The table for this sample lists around 200,000 clones; 79% of them were counted only once. Roughly 1.5% of the sample is in the top ten clones. Sequenced: PBMCs. The receptors stem from a man over 45 in good health and CMV-seronegative.

V usage is TRBV5-4 and J usage is TRBJ2-7, with D perhaps matching TRBD1 (7 bases). Between the trimmed V and J ends, which lost 2 bases and 2 bases, there was a span of 14 bases. CDR1 and CDR2 (germline): SGHNT, YYREEE (reference sequence). The CDR3 is 15 residues long. For the CDR3, the DNA is TGTGCCAGCAGCTTTGGCGGGACAGTACCCTACGAGCAGTACTTC. It is translated as CASSFGGTVPYEQYF.

The chain uses TRBV27 and TRBJ2-2, with D possibly being TRBD2 (6 bases). CDR3 length: 16 amino acids. V dropped 3 bases and J dropped 0 bases, with 11 bases sitting between them. Looked up from germline, CDR1 is MNHEY and CDR2 is SMNVEV (reference sequence). The CDR3 region is CASSFPRGSNTGELFF. The CDR3 nucleotides read TGTGCCAGCAGTTTCCCCCGGGGGTCGAACACCGGGGAGCTGTTTTTT.